This TCR beta chain was obtained from a study of blood T cell repertoires in COVID-19. Study details: The samples span acute and convalescent COVID-19 from the United States, Italy and Spain.

Source study methods: Amplification with reference gene primers provided the estimates of nucleated cell counts. Generated by immunoSEQ multiplex PCR, the TCRdb table keeps only in-frame clones and is missing some. V, J and clone size derive from that table, while D and trimming were established from the DNA sequence. The sample consists of approximately 36,000 clones, around four fifths of them appearing once. This clone was seen just once. Germline CDR1 KGHSH, CDR2 LQKENI. This CDR3 has 14 amino acids. V dropped 5 bases and J dropped 8; count of bases not matched to a gene: 3. Specimen: peripheral blood. This TCR was recovered from a man in his 60s with COVID-19, enrolled during active disease. This chain links TRBV18 with TRBJ1-6; 10 nucleotides match TRBD1. CDR3 nucleotide sequence: TGTGCCAGCTCAATCGGACAGGGGGATTCACCCCTCCACTTT. It translates to CASSIGQGDSPLHF.